A single sample gave rise to the 2 T cell receptor beta chains below, sequenced in a study of memory CD4+ T cells and cytomegalovirus serostatus. Sequenced by immunoSEQ multiplex PCR; TCRdb stores in-frame clones only, minus some. The sample lists 40,000 to 50,000 clones; 78% were seen once. The sort gate was single viable CD3+CD4+CD8-CD45RO+ cells for memory CD4+ T cells. Material for sequencing was memory CD4+ T cells from blood. These receptors were taken from an adult in good health and CMV-seronegative.

The chain employs TRBV5-5 and TRBJ1-3; D perhaps matches TRBD1 (5 bases). The CDR3 runs 18 residues. V was shortened by 4 bases and J by 4 bases, with 24 bases between the two germline ends. Germline V CDR1 and CDR2: SGHKS, YYEKEE (reference sequence). CDR3 bases: TGTGCCAGCAGCCCCTCCCTAACATGGGGCTCTACCGGAAACACCATATATTTT. Translating gives CASSPSLTWGSTGNTIYF.

V gene TRBV1 combines with J gene TRBJ1-1. TRBV1 is a pseudogene locus. The CDR3 has 12 residues. CDR3 coding DNA: TGCACCAGCAGCCAAGACCTCACTGAAGCTTTCTTT. It translates to CTSSQDLTEAFF.